This T cell receptor (beta chain) was recovered during a study of T cells in Graves' hyperthyroidism and ophthalmopathy. TCR beta CDR3 sequences were amplified from RNA transcripts. A set of HTBI primers served as the primers for a first-round RT-PCR of the TCR CDR3. One entry per CDR3 protein, called by TCRdb with MiXCR from the multiplex PCR reads. The sample has about 130,000 distinct CDR3 sequences; approximately 20% are singletons. In this sample, this clonotype turned up many times. The length of the CDR3 is 16 residues. CDR1 is SGHTA and CDR2 is FQGNSA in the germline V gene. V lost 1 base and J 6 bases, leaving 15 bases between the germline ends.

The chain links TRBV7-2 to TRBJ2-2; D is undetermined. The specimen sequenced was blood. The source is a woman aged 45-60 years with Graves' hyperthyroidism that later progressed to Graves' ophthalmopathy. In DNA, the CDR3 is TGTGCCAGCAGCTTAGAAGTTGGCGGTGGAGCCGGGGAGCTGTTTTTT. Protein sequence: CASSLEVGGGAGELFF.